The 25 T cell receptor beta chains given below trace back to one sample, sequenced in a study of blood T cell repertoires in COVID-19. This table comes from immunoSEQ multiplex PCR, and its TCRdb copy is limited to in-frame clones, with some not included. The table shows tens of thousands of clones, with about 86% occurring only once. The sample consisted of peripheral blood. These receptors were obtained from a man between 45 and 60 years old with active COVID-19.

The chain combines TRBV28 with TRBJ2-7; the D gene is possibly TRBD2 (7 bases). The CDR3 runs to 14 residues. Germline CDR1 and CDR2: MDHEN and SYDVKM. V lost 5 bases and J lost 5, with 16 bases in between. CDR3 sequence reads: CASSAGGGGHEQYF. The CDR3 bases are TGTGCCAGCAGTGCTGGAGGGGGGGGACACGAGCAGTACTTC.

The CDR3 reads CASSRRATVGNEQFF. In DNA form, the CDR3 reads TGTGCCAGCAGCCGGCGGGCTACAGTGGGCAATGAGCAGTTCTTC. The V and J genes are TRBV3-1 (or the pseudogene TRBV3-2) and TRBJ2-1, with D possibly matching TRBD2 (5 bases). Germline lookup yields CDR1 LGHDT and CDR2 YNNKEL (reference sequence). V shed 4 bases and J shed 6 bases, with 16 bases lying between them. This CDR3 is built from 15 residues.

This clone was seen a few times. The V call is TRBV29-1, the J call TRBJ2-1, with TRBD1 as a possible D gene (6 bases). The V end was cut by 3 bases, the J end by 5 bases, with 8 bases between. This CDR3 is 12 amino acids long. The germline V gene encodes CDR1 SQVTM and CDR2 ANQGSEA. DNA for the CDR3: TGCAGCGTTGAGGGGGCGAACAATGAGCAGTTCTTC. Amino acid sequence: CSVEGANNEQFF.

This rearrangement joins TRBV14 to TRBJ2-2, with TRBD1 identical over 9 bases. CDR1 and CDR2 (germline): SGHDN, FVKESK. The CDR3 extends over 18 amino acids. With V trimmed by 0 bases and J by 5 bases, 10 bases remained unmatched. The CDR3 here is CASSQDFPGTGPTGELFF. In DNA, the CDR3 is TGTGCCAGCAGCCAAGATTTCCCAGGGACAGGGCCAACCGGGGAGCTGTTTTTT.

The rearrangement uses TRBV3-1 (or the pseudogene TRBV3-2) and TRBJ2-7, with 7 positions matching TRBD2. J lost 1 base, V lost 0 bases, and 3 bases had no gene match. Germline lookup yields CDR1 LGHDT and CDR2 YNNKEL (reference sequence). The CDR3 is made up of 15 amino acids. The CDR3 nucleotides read TGTGCCAGCAGCCAAGATGCCGGGAGGTCCTACGAGCAGTACTTC. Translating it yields CASSQDAGRSYEQYF.

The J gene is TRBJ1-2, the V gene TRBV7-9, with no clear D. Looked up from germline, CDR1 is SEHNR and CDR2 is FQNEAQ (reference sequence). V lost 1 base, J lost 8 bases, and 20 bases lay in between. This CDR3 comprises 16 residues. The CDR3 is CASSLGQPVAVTGYTF. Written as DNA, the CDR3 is TGTGCCAGCAGCTTAGGGCAGCCCGTCGCGGTAACAGGCTACACCTTC.

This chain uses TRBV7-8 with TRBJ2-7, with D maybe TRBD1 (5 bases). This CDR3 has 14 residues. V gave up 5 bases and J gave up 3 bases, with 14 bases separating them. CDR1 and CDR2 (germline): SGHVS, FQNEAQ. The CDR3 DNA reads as TGTGCCAGCAGCCTCAAGGGGATTAACTACGAGCAGTACTTC. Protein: CASSLKGINYEQYF.

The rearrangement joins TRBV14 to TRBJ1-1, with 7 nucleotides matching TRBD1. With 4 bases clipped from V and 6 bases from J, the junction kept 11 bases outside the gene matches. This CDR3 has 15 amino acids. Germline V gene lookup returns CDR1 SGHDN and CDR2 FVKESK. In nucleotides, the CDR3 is TGTGCCAGCAGCCGAAGCGGACAGGCCCTTCCTGAAGCTTTCTTT. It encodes CASSRSGQALPEAFF.

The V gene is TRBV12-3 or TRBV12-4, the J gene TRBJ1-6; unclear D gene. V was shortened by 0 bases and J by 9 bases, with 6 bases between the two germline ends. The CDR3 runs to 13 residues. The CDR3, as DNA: TGTGCCAGCAGTTTAGCGCCGGGTTCACCCCTCCACTTT. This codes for CASSLAPGSPLHF.

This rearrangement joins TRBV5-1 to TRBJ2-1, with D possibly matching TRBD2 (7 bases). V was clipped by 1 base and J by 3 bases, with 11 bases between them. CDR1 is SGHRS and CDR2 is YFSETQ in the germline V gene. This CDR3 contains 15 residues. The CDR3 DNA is TGCGCCAGCAGCTTGCCCGGGGGGCGCTACAATGAGCAGTTCTTC. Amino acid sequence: CASSLPGGRYNEQFF.

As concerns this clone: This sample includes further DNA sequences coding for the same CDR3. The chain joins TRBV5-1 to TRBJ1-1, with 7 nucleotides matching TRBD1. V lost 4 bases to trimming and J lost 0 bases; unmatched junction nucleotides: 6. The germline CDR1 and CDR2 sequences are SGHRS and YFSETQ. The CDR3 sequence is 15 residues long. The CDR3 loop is CASSGGDRVNTEAFF. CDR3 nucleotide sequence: TGCGCCAGCAGCGGGGGCGACAGGGTGAACACTGAAGCTTTCTTT.

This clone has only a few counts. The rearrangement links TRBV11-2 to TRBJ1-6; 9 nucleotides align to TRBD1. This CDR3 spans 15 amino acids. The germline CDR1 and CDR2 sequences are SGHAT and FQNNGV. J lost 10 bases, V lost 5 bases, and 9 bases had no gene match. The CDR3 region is CASSRGQGGRSPLHF. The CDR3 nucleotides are TGTGCCAGCAGCCGGGGACAGGGAGGTCGGTCACCCCTCCACTTT. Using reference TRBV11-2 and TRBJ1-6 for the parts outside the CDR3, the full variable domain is EAGVAQSPRYKIIEKRQSVAFWCNPISGHATLYWYQQILGQGPKLLIQFQNNGVVDDSQLPKDRFSAERLKGVDSTLKIQPAKLEDSAVYLCASSRGQGGRSPLHFGNGTRLTVT.

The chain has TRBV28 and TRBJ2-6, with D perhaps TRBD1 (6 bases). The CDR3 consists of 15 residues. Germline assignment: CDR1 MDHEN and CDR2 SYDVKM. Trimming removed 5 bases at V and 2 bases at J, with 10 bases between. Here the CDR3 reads CASSPGGTGANVLTF. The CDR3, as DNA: TGTGCCAGCAGTCCTGGGGGCACTGGGGCCAACGTCCTGACTTTC.

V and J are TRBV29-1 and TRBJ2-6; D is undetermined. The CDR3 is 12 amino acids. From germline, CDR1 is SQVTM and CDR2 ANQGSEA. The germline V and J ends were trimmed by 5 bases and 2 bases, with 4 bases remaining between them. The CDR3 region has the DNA TGCAGCGTTACTACTGGGGCCAACGTCCTGACTTTC. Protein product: CSVTTGANVLTF.

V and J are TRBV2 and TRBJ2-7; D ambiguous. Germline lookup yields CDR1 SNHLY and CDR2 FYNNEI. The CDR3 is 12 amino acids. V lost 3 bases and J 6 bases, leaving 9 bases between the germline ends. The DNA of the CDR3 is TGTGCCAGCAGTGACAGGTTCGGCGAGCAGTACTTC. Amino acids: CASSDRFGEQYF.

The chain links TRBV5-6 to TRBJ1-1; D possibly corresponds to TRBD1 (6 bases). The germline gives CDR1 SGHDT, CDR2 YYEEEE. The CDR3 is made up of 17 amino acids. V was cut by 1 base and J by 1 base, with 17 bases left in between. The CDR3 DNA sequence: TGTGCCAGCAGCTTGTCGGGCGCCGGGACAAGGAACACTGAAGCTTTCTTT. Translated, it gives CASSLSGAGTRNTEAFF.

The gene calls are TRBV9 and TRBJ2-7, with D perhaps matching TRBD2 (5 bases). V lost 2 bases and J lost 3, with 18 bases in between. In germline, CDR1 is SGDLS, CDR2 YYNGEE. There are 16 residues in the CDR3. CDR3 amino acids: CASSVSDSAFDYEQYF. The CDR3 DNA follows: TGTGCCAGCAGCGTCTCGGACTCTGCTTTTGACTACGAGCAGTACTTC.

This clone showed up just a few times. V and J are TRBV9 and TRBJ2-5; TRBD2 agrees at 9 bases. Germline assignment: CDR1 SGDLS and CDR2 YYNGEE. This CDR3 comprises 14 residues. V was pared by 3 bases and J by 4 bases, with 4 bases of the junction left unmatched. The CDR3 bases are TGTGCCAGCAGCGACCTAGCGGGGACAGAGACCCAGTACTTC. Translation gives CASSDLAGTETQYF.

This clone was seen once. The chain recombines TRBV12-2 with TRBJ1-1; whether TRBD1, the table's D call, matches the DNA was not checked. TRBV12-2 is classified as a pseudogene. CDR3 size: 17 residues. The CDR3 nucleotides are TGTGCAAGTCGCTTACGAAAAAGGACAGGGGCCGGCACTGAAGCTTTCTTT. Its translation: CASRLRKRTGAGTEAFF.

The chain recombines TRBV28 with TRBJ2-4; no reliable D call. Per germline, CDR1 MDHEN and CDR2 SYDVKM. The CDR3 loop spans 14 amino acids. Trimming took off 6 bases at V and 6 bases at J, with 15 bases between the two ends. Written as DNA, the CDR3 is TGTGCCAGCAGCCCGTCCGGGTTCTCAAACATTCAGTACTTC. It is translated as CASSPSGFSNIQYF.

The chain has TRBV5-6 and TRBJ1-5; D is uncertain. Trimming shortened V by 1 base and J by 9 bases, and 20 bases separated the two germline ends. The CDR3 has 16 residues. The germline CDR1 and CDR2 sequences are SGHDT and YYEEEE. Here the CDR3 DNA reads TGTGCCAGCAGCTTGTTTGTATCCGGGGAGGACTGGCCCCAGCATTTT. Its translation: CASSLFVSGEDWPQHF. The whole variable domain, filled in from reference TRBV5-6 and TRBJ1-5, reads DAGVTQSPTHLIKTRGQQVTLRCSPKSGHDTVSWYQQALGQGPQFIFQYYEEEERQRGNFPDRFSGHQFPNYSSELNVNALLLGDSALYLCASSLFVSGEDWPQHFGDGTRLSIL.

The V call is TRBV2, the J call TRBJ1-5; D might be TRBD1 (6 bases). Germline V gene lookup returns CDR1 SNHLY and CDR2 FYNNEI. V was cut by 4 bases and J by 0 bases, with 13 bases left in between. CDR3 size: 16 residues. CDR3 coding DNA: TGTGCCAGCAGTGGAGAGGGGGATTATAGCAATCAGCCCCAGCATTTT. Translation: CASSGEGDYSNQPQHF.

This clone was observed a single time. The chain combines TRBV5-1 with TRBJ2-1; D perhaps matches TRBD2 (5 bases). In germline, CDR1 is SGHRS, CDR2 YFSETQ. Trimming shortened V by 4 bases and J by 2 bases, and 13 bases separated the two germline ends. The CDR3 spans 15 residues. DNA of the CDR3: TGCGCCAGCAGCGGAGTTGCGGGTGCCTACAATGAGCAGTTCTTC. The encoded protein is CASSGVAGAYNEQFF.

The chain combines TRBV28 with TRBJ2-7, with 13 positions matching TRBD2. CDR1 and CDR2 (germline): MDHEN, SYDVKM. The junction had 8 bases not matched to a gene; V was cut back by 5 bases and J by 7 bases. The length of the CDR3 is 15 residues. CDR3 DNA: TGTGCCAGCAGTCCCGGACTAGCGGGAGCATCTGAGCAGTACTTC. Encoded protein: CASSPGLAGASEQYF.

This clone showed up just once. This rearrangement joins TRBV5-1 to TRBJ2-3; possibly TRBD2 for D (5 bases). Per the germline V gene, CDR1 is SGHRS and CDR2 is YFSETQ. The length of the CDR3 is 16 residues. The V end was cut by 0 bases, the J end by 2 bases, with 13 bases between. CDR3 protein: CASSLALGSVTDTQYF. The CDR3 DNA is TGCGCCAGCAGCTTGGCCCTTGGGAGCGTCACAGATACGCAGTATTTT.